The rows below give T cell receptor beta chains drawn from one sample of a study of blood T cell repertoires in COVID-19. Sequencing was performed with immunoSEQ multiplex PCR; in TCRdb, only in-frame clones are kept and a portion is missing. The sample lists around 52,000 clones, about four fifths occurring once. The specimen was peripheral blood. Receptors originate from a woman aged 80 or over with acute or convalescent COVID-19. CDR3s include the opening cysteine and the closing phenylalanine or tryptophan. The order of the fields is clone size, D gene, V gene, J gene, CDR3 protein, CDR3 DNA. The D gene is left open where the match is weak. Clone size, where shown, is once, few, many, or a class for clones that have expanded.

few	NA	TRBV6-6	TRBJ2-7	CASRLNRAGRYEQYF	TGTGCCAGCAGATTAAACCGTGCAGGGCGCTACGAGCAGTACTTC
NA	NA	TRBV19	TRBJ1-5	CASSQSGGGNQPQHF	TGTGCCAGTAGTCAGAGCGGGGGAGGCAATCAGCCCCAGCATTTT
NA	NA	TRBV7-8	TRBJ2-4	CASSLIQQNIQYF	TGTGCCAGCAGCTTAATACAGCAAAACATTCAGTACTTC
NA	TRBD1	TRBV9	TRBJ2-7	CASSALDRGEQYF	TGTGCCAGCAGCGCCCTGGACAGGGGCGAGCAGTACTTC
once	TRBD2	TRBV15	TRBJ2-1	CATSRDLPHLAGPGNEQFF	TGTGCCACCAGCAGAGATCTCCCCCATCTAGCGGGCCCTGGCAATGAGCAGTTCTTC
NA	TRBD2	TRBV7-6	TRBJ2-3	CASSLEAGGSHGADTQYF	TGTGCCAGCAGCTTAGAAGCGGGAGGGAGCCATGGAGCAGATACGCAGTATTTT
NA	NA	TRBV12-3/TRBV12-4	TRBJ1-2	CASRLARGSGYTF	TGTGCCAGCAGACTCGCGCGGGGATCTGGCTACACCTTC
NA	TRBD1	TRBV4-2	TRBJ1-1	CASSQGQGRTEAFF	TGTGCCAGCAGCCAGGGACAGGGAAGGACTGAAGCTTTCTTT
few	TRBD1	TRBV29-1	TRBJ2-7	CSVWTGGHEQYF	TGCAGCGTGTGGACAGGGGGCCACGAGCAGTACTTC
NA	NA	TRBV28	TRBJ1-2	CASEQGYGYTF	TGTGCCAGCGAGCAGGGATATGGCTACACCTTC
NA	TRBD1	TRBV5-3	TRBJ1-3	CARSLRDRDTGNTIYF	TGTGCCAGAAGCTTGAGGGACAGGGATACGGGAAACACCATATATTTT
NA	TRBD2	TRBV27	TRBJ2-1	CASSFRLSGSGTRFNEQFF	TGTGCCAGCAGTTTTCGCCTGTCGGGAAGTGGGACTAGATTTAATGAGCAGTTCTTC
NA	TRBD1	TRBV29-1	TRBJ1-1	CSVPKGSGGGEAFF	TGCAGCGTCCCCAAGGGGTCAGGGGGCGGCGAAGCTTTCTTT
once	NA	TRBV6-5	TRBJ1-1	CASSYRGVNDEAFF	TGTGCCAGCAGTTACCGGGGGGTGAATGATGAAGCTTTCTTT
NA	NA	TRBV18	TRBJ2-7	CASSPGQGRSYEQYF	TGTGCCAGCTCACCGGGGCAGGGTCGCTCCTACGAGCAGTACTTC
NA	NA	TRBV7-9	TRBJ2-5	CASSFSGKGQETQYF	TGTGCCAGCAGTTTCTCCGGGAAAGGACAAGAGACCCAGTACTTC
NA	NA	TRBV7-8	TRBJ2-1	CASSLGTRDRNEQFF	TGTGCCAGCAGCTTAGGGACGCGGGATAGGAATGAGCAGTTCTTC
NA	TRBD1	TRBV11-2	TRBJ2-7	CTSSPGQGREQYF	TGTACCAGCAGCCCAGGACAGGGCCGCGAGCAGTACTTC
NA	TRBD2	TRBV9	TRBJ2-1	CASSPRLAGLHEQFF	TGTGCCAGCAGCCCAAGACTAGCGGGGTTGCATGAGCAGTTCTTC
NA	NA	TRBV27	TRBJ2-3	CASTISSRSTDTQYF	TGTGCCAGCACCATCTCCTCTAGGAGCACAGATACGCAGTATTTT
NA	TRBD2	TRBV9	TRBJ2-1	CASSVGTSGGFDEQFF	TGTGCCAGCAGCGTAGGGACTAGCGGGGGTTTCGATGAGCAGTTCTTC
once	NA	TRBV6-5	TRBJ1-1	CASSSYRELKTEAFF	TGTGCCAGCAGTTCGTACAGGGAGTTAAAAACTGAAGCTTTCTTT
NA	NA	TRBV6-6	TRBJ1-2	CASSYDRTYGYTF	TGTGCCAGCAGTTATGACAGGACCTATGGCTACACCTTC
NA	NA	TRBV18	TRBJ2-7	CASSQLDSYEQYF	TGTGCCAGCTCACAGCTGGACAGCTACGAGCAGTACTTC
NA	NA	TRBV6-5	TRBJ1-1	CASSQQGGSTEAFF	TGTGCCAGCAGTCAACAGGGTGGGTCCACTGAAGCTTTCTTT
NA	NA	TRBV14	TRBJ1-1	CASSKNRNTEAFF	TGTGCCAGCAGCAAAAACAGGAACACTGAAGCTTTCTTT
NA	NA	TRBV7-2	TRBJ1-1	CASSHNHRRVAFF	TGTGCCAGCAGCCATAACCACAGGAGGGTAGCTTTCTTT
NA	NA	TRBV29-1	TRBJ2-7	CSVGSGTTYEQYF	TGCAGCGTTGGGTCCGGGACAACTTACGAGCAGTACTTC
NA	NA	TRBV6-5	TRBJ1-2	CASSYGGAYNYGYTF	TGTGCCAGCAGTTACGGCGGAGCTTATAACTATGGCTACACCTTC
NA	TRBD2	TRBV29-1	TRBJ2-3	CSGSRTSGRDTQYF	TGCAGCGGCTCGAGGACTAGCGGGAGGGATACGCAGTATTTT
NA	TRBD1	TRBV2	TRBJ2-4	CASRETDRGKDIQYF	TGTGCCAGCAGGGAGACGGACAGGGGGAAGGACATTCAGTACTTC
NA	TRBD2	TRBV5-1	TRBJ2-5	CASSLAGGRETQYF	TGCGCCAGCAGCCTAGCGGGAGGCCGTGAGACCCAGTACTTC
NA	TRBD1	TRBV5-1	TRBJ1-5	CASSPTSNRGGNQPQHF	TGCGCCAGCAGCCCAACTAGTAACAGGGGCGGCAATCAGCCCCAGCATTTT
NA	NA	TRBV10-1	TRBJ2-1	CASSERRGNEQFF	TGCGCCAGCAGTGAAAGGAGGGGTAATGAGCAGTTCTTC
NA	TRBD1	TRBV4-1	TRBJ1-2	CASSQDPPRGPGGGYTF	TGCGCCAGCAGCCAAGATCCCCCCAGGGGGCCGGGGGGTGGCTACACCTTC
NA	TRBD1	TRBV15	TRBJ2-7	CATSRSRTGGYEQYF	TGTGCCACCAGCAGAAGTAGGACAGGGGGGTACGAGCAGTACTTC
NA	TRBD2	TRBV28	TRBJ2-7	CASSPGLAVGSYEQYF	TGTGCCAGCAGTCCCGGACTAGCGGTCGGTTCCTACGAGCAGTACTTC
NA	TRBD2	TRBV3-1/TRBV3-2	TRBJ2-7	CASSQGTSYEQYF	TGTGCCAGCAGCCAAGGGACTAGCTACGAGCAGTACTTC
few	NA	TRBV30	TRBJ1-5	CAWSIDGVSNQPQHF	TGTGCCTGGAGTATAGACGGGGTTAGCAATCAGCCCCAGCATTTT